These 24 T cell receptor beta chains share one sample of origin, sequenced in a study of molecular identifiers for immune sequencing clone quantification. TCRdb independently ran MiXCR on the PCR reads; one entry per CDR3 protein. The table lists more than 70,000 distinct CDR3 sequences, approximately 22% of them singletons. Sequencing was carried out using naive CD8+ T cells from blood, with Jurkat cell RNA spiked in. Subset defined: FACS-sorted CD8+CD4-CCR7+CD45RA+ naive T cells. These receptors all come from a human donor in good health. Some libraries in this study had Jurkat cell RNA spiked in.

A note on this clonotype: Its ends do not fully match the called genes, so a read error is possible. This chain links TRBV7-2 with TRBJ2-7, with D perhaps being TRBD1 or TRBD2 (5 bases each). The CDR3 contains 14 residues. CDR1 is SGHTA and CDR2 is FQGNSA in the germline V gene. For the CDR3, the DNA is TGTGCCAGCAGCTCACGGGGCAGCTCCTACGAGCGGTACTTC. This encodes CASSSRGSSYERYF.

As to this clonotype: A much more abundant neighbour one base away suggests this may be a read error. Lacking the conserved final phenylalanine or tryptophan, this CDR3 likely reflects a read error. The V gene is TRBV27, the J gene TRBJ1-5, with D possibly being TRBD1 (6 bases). The CDR3 spans 14 residues. The V end was cut by 1 base, the J end by 6 bases, with 10 bases between. Germline lookup yields CDR1 MNHEY and CDR2 SMNVEV (reference sequence). This CDR3 is CASSLLAGVQPQHV. DNA of the CDR3: TGTGCCAGCAGTTTATTGGCAGGGGTTCAGCCCCAGCATGTT.

In its sample, this clonotype was seen many times. The V call is TRBV5-6, the J call TRBJ1-1, with D perhaps TRBD1 (6 bases). From germline, CDR1 is SGHDT and CDR2 YYEEEE. The CDR3 sequence is 14 residues long. The V end was cut by 0 bases, the J end by 5 bases, with 11 bases between. CDR3 residues: CASSLAGARTEAFF. CDR3 coding DNA: TGTGCCAGCAGCTTGGCAGGGGCGAGGACTGAAGCTTTCTTT.

This clonotype has at least ten counts. The V and J genes are TRBV5-6 and TRBJ2-7; no clear D gene. CDR3 length: 12 amino acids. CDR1 and CDR2 (germline): SGHDT, YYEEEE. The V gene lost 0 bases and the J gene lost 7 bases, with 8 bases spanning the gap. The CDR3 region is CASSLAQLEQYF. The CDR3 nucleotides are TGTGCCAGCAGCTTGGCCCAGTTGGAGCAGTACTTC.

The genes are TRBV6-2 or TRBV6-3 and TRBJ2-7, with a weak D call TRBD2 (6 bases). CDR1 and CDR2 (germline): MNHEY, SVGEGT. This CDR3 comprises 14 residues. Trimming removed 5 bases from V and 0 bases from J, with 11 bases in between. For the CDR3, the DNA is TGTGCCAGCAGTACGCGGGGATCCTCCTACGAGCAGTACTTC. This gives the protein CASSTRGSSYEQYF.

To note about this clonotype: It may be a read error: a sequence one base away is much more abundant. V is TRBV29-1 and J is TRBJ2-1; unclear D gene. The germline V gene encodes CDR1 SQVTM and CDR2 ANQGSEA. This CDR3 has 13 residues. The CDR3 bases are TGCAGCGTTGAAGATCGCCGGGTCGATGAGCGGTTCTTC. The encoded protein is CSVEDRRVDERFF.

This clonotype has only a few counts. The chain joins TRBV6-6 to TRBJ1-1, with D uncertain. V was pared by 2 bases and J by 0 bases, with 10 bases between. The germline V gene encodes CDR1 MNHNY and CDR2 SVGAGI (reference sequence). The CDR3 totals 15 residues. The CDR3 coding sequence is TGTGCCAGCAGTTACACGCCCCAGATGAACACTGAAGCTTTCTTT. Its translation: CASSYTPQMNTEAFF.

The genes are TRBV3-1 and TRBJ2-1, with TRBD2 as a possible D gene (6 bases). This CDR3 spans 16 amino acids. Trimming took off 0 bases at V and 0 bases at J, with 9 bases between the two ends. Per the germline V gene, CDR1 is LGHDT and CDR2 is YNNKEL (reference sequence). CDR3 in DNA: TGTGCCAGCAGCCAAGAGGGACTCAGCTCCTACAATGAGCAGTTCTTC. The encoded protein is CASSQEGLSSYNEQFF.

Here the CDR3 DNA reads TGCGCCAGCAGCCAAGATCGGCAGTTTACTTACGAGCAGTACTTC. Residues: CASSQDRQFTYEQYF. The rearrangement uses TRBV4-1 and TRBJ2-7, with D uncertain. Germline values: CDR1 MGHRA, CDR2 YSYEKL. The CDR3 totals 15 residues. V was shortened by 0 bases and J by 4 bases, with 13 bases between the two germline ends.

This clonotype was observed many times. The chain combines TRBV20-1 with TRBJ2-7, with 8 positions matching TRBD1. Unmatched junction bases numbered 15, after V lost 6 bases and J lost 5 bases. Germline CDR1 is DFQATT and CDR2 is SNEGSKA (reference sequence). This CDR3 contains 15 residues. DNA of the CDR3: TGCAGTGCCCCTAAGACAGGGGTATCTCGGAACGAGCAGTACTTC. It specifies CSAPKTGVSRNEQYF.

This clonotype was detected many times. V and J are TRBV4-1 and TRBJ2-2; D possibly corresponds to TRBD1 (5 bases). Germline values: CDR1 MGHRA, CDR2 YSYEKL. The V end lost 0 bases, the J end lost 2 bases, and 10 bases lay between the germline ends. The CDR3 is made up of 16 amino acids. CDR3 in amino acids: CASSQEGLLNTGELFF. The CDR3 nucleotides are TGCGCCAGCAGCCAAGAGGGGCTGCTTAACACCGGGGAGCTGTTTTTT.

In its sample, this clonotype was seen many times. The CDR3 region is CASRGPLLMDEQFF. Written as DNA, the CDR3 is TGTGCCAGCAGGGGGCCATTGCTTATGGATGAGCAGTTCTTC. This chain connects TRBV27 to TRBJ2-1; tentative D call: TRBD1 (5 bases). CDR1 MNHEY and CDR2 SMNVEV come from the germline V gene (reference sequence). Trimming cost V 6 bases and J 8 bases, with 17 bases left between them. This CDR3 has 14 residues.

Note on this clonotype: A much more abundant neighbour one base away suggests this may be a read error. This chain uses TRBV12-3 or TRBV12-4 with TRBJ2-3, with D perhaps matching TRBD1 (6 bases). The CDR3 contains 13 residues. The CDR3 loop is CASSLDQTGTQYF. CDR3 sequence (DNA): TGTGCCAGCAGTCTCGACCAGACAGGTACGCAGTATTTT.

This clonotype was seen at least ten times. The J gene is TRBJ2-3, the V gene TRBV30, with 9 nucleotides matching TRBD1. Germline assignment: CDR1 GTSNPN and CDR2 SVGIG (reference sequence). V trimming: 2 bases; J trimming: 4 bases; junction bases outside the gene matches: 7. The CDR3 is made up of 15 amino acids. The DNA for the CDR3 is TGTGCCTGGAGTACGACAGGGGGTTTTGCAGATACGCAGTATTTT. This translates into CAWSTTGGFADTQYF.

The chain carries TRBV4-1 and TRBJ2-2; 7 bases match TRBD2. CDR1 MGHRA and CDR2 YSYEKL come from the germline V gene. This CDR3 is 15 amino acids long. V lost 4 bases and J lost 7; bases outside the gene matches: 9. The CDR3 sequence is CASSLRGGSGGELFF. The CDR3 coding sequence is TGCGCCAGCAGCCTCCGGGGAGGGTCGGGCGGGGAGCTGTTTTTT.

The rearrangement joins TRBV19 to TRBJ1-5; TRBD1 matches 8 bases. CDR3 length: 16 residues. Trimming removed 2 bases from V and 3 bases from J; junction bases left unmatched: 6. Germline assignment: CDR1 LNHDA and CDR2 SQIVND (reference sequence). Here the CDR3 DNA reads TGTGCCAGTAGTATATGGGTCAGGGGGCCCAATCAGCCCCAGCATTTT. Its translation: CASSIWVRGPNQPQHF.

Concerning this clonotype: This CDR3 is missing its conserved last phenylalanine or tryptophan, likely due to a read error. The chain recombines TRBV7-6 with TRBJ2-3, with 8 bases aligning to TRBD1. Trimming took 5 bases from V and 1 from J; bases not matched to a gene: 2. CDR1 and CDR2 from the germline V gene are SGHVS and FNYEAQ. The CDR3 totals 14 residues. In nucleotides, the CDR3 is TGTGCCAGCAGCCCGGGACAGGGCACAGATACGCAGTATCTT. This sequence encodes CASSPGQGTDTQYL.

Ten or more counts support this clonotype. The chain uses TRBV9 and TRBJ1-1, with 7 bases lining up with TRBD1. CDR3 length: 14 residues. V lost 3 bases and J lost 0; bases outside the gene matches: 2. Germline lookup yields CDR1 SGDLS and CDR2 YYNGEE. DNA of the CDR3: TGTGCCAGCAGCGAGGGGACAGTGAACACTGAAGCTTTCTTT. Encoded protein: CASSEGTVNTEAFF.

This clonotype was detected ten times or more. The chain recombines TRBV13 with TRBJ2-7; D unresolved. V was trimmed by 2 bases and J by 3 bases, leaving 11 bases between them. The CDR3 length is 14 residues. Germline V gene lookup returns CDR1 PRHDT and CDR2 FYEKMQ (reference sequence). The CDR3 sequence is CASSLLNALYEQYF. The CDR3 DNA reads TGTGCCAGCAGCTTATTAAATGCCCTCTACGAGCAGTACTTC.

Details on this clonotype: Given a much more abundant clone one base away, this may be a read error. The CDR3 end shows no conserved phenylalanine or tryptophan, and so a read error is likely. The chain employs TRBV20-1 and TRBJ2-1; the match to TRBD1 covers 9 bases. The V and J ends lost 0 bases and 2 bases, in that order; junction bases with no gene match: 11. The CDR3 loop spans 18 amino acids. Germline CDR1 is DFQATT and CDR2 is SNEGSKA (reference sequence). The CDR3 nucleotides read TGCAGTGCTAGAGATATCACCCGGGACAGGGCCCCCTACAATGAGCAGTTCCTC. This translates into CSARDITRDRAPYNEQFL.

As regards this clonotype: This clone may be a read error of a much larger clone one base away. J is TRBJ2-7 and V is TRBV4-3, with 12 bases identical to TRBD1. The CDR3 sequence is 14 residues long. The germline V gene encodes CDR1 LGHNA and CDR2 YSLEER. V lost 2 bases, J lost 8 bases, and 4 bases stayed unmatched. CDR3 nucleotides: TGCGCCAGCAGCCAATTTGGGACAGGGGGCAAGCAGTACTTC. It translates to CASSQFGTGGKQYF.

This clonotype was observed a few times. This sequence joins TRBV30 and TRBJ2-7; the D is unclear. CDR1 GTSNPN and CDR2 SVGIG come from the germline V gene (reference sequence). V lost 0 bases and J 5 bases, leaving 11 bases between the germline ends. This CDR3 spans 13 amino acids. The CDR3: CAWSVSPWHEQYF. In DNA, the CDR3 is TGTGCCTGGAGTGTATCCCCGTGGCACGAGCAGTACTTC. The entire variable domain, with the rest obtained from reference TRBV30 and TRBJ2-7, is as follows: SQTIHQWPATLVQPVGSPLSLECTVEGTSNPNLYWYRQAAGRGLQLLFYSVGIGQISSEVPQNLSASRPQDRQFILSSKKLLLSDSGFYLCAWSVSPWHEQYFGPGTRLTVT.

This clonotype was observed at least ten times. This chain joins TRBV20-1 and TRBJ2-7; D is perhaps TRBD2 (6 bases). Germline lookup yields CDR1 DFQATT and CDR2 SNEGSKA (reference sequence). Between the trimmed V and J ends, which lost 2 bases and 3 bases, there was a span of 20 bases. The CDR3 is made up of 16 amino acids. This chain's CDR3 is CSARPPQASEHYEQYF. The CDR3 DNA sequence: TGCAGTGCTAGACCCCCTCAAGCTAGCGAGCACTACGAGCAGTACTTC.

The table lists this clonotype with a few counts. The chain employs TRBV19 and TRBJ1-1; TRBD1 matches at 7 bases. Per germline, CDR1 LNHDA and CDR2 SQIVND (reference sequence). The junction had 12 bases not matched to a gene; V was cut back by 7 bases and J by 4 bases. The CDR3 consists of 15 residues. The CDR3, as DNA: TGTGCCAGTACCCAGACAGGGTATGTCGGCACTGAAGCTTTCTTT. Translation: CASTQTGYVGTEAFF.